Below are 8 T cell receptor beta chains sequenced from a single sample in a study of cytomegalovirus exposure and HLA in healthy donors. Primers for the PCR totalled 60 Vbeta and 13 Jbeta. Only in-frame clones appear in the TCRdb table, and some are missing; sequencing was by immunoSEQ multiplex PCR. The table shows over 55,000 clones, with around two thirds occurring only once. Sequences were obtained from PBMCs. These receptors all stem from a woman aged 50 to 60 in good health and CMV-seropositive.

The chain has TRBV11-3 and TRBJ2-3; 14 bases fit TRBD2. The CDR3 is 16 amino acids. The germline CDR1 and CDR2 sequences are SGHNT and YENEEA. The trim removed 5 bases at V and 5 bases at J, leaving 6 bases unmatched. CDR3 DNA: TGTGCCAGCAGCGGCGGGACTAGCGGGAGTCTAGATACGCAGTATTTT. This sequence encodes CASSGGTSGSLDTQYF. Together with reference TRBV11-3 and TRBJ2-3, the CDR3 gives the full variable domain: EAGVVQSPRYKIIEKKQPVAFWCNPISGHNTLYWYLQNLGQGPELLIRYENEEAVDDSQLPKDRFSAERLKGVDSTLKIQPAELGDSAVYLCASSGGTSGSLDTQYFGPGTRLTVL.

The chain has TRBV11-2 and TRBJ1-1; D is unresolved. The CDR3 covers 16 residues. Germline V CDR1 and CDR2: SGHAT, FQNNGV. Between the trimmed V and J ends, which lost 0 bases and 4 bases, there was a span of 15 bases. The CDR3 sequence is CASSLDARERGTEAFF. CDR3 nucleotides: TGTGCCAGCAGCTTAGACGCTCGAGAGCGGGGCACTGAAGCTTTCTTT.

The V gene is TRBV7-9, the J gene TRBJ1-4; 9 bases are a match to TRBD1. V trimming: 1 base; J trimming: 7 bases; junction bases outside the gene matches: 4. Germline V lookup: CDR1 SEHNR, CDR2 FQNEAQ (reference sequence). The CDR3 contains 15 residues. CDR3 protein: CASSLDGTGFEKLFF. The CDR3 DNA follows: TGTGCCAGCAGCTTAGACGGGACAGGGTTTGAAAAACTGTTTTTT.

This clone appeared a few times. This rearrangement joins TRBV18 to TRBJ2-6; possibly TRBD1 for D (5 bases). V was shortened by 3 bases and J by 0 bases, with 9 bases between the two germline ends. The CDR3 has 16 residues. The germline V gene has CDR1 KGHSH and CDR2 LQKENI. The CDR3 spells CASSPIQVSGANVLTF. The CDR3 DNA sequence: TGTGCCAGCTCACCTATACAGGTCTCTGGGGCCAACGTCCTGACTTTC.

The chain couples TRBV5-1 to TRBJ2-5; D may be TRBD2 (7 bases). Germline V gene data show CDR1 as SGHRS and CDR2 as YFSETQ. The V and J ends lost 4 bases and 5 bases respectively, with 24 bases between them. This CDR3 is 17 amino acids long. The CDR3 reads CASSVSLGGGNWETQYF. In DNA form, the CDR3 reads TGCGCCAGCAGCGTGTCGTTAGGCGGGGGCAACTGGGAGACCCAGTACTTC.

The V gene is TRBV10-3, the J gene TRBJ2-3; TRBD1 matches 12 bases. This CDR3 comprises 15 residues. V shed 6 bases and J 6 bases; nucleotides not matched to a gene: 7. CDR1 is ENHRY, CDR2 SYGVKD, per germline. The CDR3 region is CAIRSGQGATDTQYF. CDR3 nucleotides: TGTGCCATCAGATCGGGACAGGGGGCAACGGATACGCAGTATTTT.

V and J are TRBV7-7 and TRBJ2-1; 7 nucleotides align to TRBD2. Per germline, CDR1 SSHAT and CDR2 FNYEAQ (reference sequence). The V and J ends lost 5 bases and 1 base, in that order; junction bases with no gene match: 5. The CDR3 has 15 residues. CDR3: CASSPRRESYNEQFF. CDR3 in DNA: TGTGCCAGCAGCCCTCGGCGGGAGTCCTACAATGAGCAGTTCTTC.

V usage is TRBV7-9 and J usage is TRBJ2-7; 8 nucleotides align to TRBD2. The germline gives CDR1 SEHNR, CDR2 FQNEAQ (reference sequence). The CDR3 runs 16 residues. V shed 3 bases, J shed 5 bases, and the junction held 12 bases outside the gene matches. The CDR3 DNA reads as TGTGCCAGCAGCTTTTGGGCGGGAGGTGCAGCGGACGAGCAGTACTTC. The encoded protein is CASSFWAGGAADEQYF. Full variable domain (remainder filled in from reference TRBV7-9 and TRBJ2-7): DTGVSQNPRHKITKRGQNVTFRCDPISEHNRLYWYRQTLGQGPEFLTYFQNEAQLEKSRLLSDRFSAERPKGSFSTLEIQRTEQGDSAMYLCASSFWAGGAADEQYFGPGTRLTVT.